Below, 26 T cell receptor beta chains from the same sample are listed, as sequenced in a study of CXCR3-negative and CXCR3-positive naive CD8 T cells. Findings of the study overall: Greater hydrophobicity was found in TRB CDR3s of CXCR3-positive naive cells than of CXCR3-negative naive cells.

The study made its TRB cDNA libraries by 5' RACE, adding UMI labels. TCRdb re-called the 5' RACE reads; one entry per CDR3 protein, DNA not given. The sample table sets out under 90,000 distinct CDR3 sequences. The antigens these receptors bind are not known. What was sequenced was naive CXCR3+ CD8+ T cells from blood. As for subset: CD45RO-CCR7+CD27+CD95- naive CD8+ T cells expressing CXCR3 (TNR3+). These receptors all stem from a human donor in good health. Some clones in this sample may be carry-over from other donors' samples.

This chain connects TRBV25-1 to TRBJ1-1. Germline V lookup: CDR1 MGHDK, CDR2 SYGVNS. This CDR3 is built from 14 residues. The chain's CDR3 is CASSIRGPRGEAFF.

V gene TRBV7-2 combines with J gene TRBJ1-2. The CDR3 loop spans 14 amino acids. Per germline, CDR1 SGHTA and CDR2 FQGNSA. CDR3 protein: CASSLIAPNYGYTF.

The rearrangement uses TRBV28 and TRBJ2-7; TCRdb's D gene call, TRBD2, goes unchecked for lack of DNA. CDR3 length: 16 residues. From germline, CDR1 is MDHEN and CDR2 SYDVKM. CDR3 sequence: CASSSGDSGYSYEQYF.

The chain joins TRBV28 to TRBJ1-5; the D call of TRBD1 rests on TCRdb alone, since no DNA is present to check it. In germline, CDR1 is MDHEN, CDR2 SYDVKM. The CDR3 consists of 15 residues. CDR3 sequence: CASSLGWGEVQPQHF.

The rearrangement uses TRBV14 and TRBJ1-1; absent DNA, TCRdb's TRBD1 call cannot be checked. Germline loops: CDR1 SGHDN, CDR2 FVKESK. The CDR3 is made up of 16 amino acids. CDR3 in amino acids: CASSQGDSAVNTEAFF.

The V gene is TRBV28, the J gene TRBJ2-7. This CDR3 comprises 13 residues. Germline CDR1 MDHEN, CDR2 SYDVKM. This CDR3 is CASSPIDTYEQYF.

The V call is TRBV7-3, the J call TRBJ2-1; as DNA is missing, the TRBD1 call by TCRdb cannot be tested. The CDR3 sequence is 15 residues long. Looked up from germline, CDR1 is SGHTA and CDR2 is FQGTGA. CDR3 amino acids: CASSLTGQGFHEQFF.

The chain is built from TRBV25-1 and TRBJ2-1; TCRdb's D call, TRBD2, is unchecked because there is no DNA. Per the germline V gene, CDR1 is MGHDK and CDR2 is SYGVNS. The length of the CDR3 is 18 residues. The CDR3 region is CASSGGTSGVYSYNEQFF. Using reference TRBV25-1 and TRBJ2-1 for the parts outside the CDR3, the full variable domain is EADIYQTPRYLVIGTGKKITLECSQTMGHDKMYWYQQDPGMELHLIHYSYGVNSTEKGDLSSESTVSRIRTEHFPLTLESARPSHTSQYLCASSGGTSGVYSYNEQFFGPGTRLTVL.

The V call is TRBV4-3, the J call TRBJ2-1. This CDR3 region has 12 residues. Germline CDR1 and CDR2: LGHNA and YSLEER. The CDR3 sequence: CASSQEWREQFF.

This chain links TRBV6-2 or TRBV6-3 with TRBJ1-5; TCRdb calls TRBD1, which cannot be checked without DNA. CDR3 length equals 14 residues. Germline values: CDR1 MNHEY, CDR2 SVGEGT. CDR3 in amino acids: CASTPDRLNQPQHF.

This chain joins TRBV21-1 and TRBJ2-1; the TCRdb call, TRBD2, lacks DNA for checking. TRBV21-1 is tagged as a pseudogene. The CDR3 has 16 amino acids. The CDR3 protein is CASSNLFTSWVNEQFF.

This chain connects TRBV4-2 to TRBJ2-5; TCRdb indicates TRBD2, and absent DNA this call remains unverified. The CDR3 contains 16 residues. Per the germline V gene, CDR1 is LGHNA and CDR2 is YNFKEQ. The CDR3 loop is CASSPYGREGQETQYF.

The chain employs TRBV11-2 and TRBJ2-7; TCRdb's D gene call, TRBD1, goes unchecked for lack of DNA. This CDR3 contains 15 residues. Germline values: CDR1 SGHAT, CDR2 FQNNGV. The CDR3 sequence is CASSLGAGTFYEQYF.

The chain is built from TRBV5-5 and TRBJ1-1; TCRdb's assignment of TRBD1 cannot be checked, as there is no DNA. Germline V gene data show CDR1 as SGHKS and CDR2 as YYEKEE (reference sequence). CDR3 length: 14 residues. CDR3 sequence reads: CASSRTGGNTEAFF.

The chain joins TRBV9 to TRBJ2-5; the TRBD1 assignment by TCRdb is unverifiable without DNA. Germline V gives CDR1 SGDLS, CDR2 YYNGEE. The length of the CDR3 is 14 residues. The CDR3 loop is CASGGGGSQETQYF. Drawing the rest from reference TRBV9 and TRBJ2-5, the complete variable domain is DSGVTQTPKHLITATGQRVTLRCSPRSGDLSVYWYQQSLDQGLQFLIQYYNGEERAKGNILERFSAQQFPDLHSELNLSSLELGDSALYFCASGGGGSQETQYFGPGTRLLVL.

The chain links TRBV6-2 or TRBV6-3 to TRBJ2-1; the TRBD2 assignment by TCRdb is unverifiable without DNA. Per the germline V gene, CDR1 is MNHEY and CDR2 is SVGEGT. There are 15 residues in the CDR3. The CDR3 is CASSPSGDPYNEQFF.

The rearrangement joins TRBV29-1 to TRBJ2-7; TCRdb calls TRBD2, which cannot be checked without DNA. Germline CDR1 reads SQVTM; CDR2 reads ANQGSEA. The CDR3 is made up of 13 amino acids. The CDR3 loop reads CSVVWPTLNEQYF.

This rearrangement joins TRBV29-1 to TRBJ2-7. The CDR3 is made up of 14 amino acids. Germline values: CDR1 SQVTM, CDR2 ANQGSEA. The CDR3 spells CSVVIEAVSYEQYF.

CDR3 sequence reads: CSVYLGTGELFF. J is TRBJ2-2 and V is TRBV29-1. CDR3 length: 12 residues. The germline V gene encodes CDR1 SQVTM and CDR2 ANQGSEA.

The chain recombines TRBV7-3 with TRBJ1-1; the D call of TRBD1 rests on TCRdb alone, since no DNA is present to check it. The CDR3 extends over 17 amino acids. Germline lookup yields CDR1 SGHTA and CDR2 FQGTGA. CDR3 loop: CASSLVGQGIVNTEAFF.

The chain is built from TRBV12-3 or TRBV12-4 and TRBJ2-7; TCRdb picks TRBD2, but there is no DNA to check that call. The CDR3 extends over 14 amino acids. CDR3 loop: CASSILAGAYEQYF.

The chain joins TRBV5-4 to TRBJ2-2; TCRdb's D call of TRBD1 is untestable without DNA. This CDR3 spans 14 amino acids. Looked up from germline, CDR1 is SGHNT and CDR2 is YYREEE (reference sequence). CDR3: CASSLGRGTGELFF.

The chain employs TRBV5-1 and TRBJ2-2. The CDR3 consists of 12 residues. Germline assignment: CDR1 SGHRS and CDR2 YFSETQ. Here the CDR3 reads CASSWGSGELFF.

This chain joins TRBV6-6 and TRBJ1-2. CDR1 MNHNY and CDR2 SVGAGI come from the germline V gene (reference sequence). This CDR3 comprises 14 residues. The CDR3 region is CASSYSDSHYGYTF.

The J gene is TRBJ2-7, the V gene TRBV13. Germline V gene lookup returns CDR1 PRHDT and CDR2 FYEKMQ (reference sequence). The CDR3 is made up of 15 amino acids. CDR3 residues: CASSQGRVRDYEQYF.

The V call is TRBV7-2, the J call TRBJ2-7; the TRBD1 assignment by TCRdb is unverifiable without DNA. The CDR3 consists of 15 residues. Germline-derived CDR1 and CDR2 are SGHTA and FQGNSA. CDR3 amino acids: CASRPSGVDENEQYF. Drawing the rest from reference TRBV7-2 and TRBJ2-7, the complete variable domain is GAGVSQSPSNKVTEKGKDVELRCDPISGHTALYWYRQSLGQGLEFLIYFQGNSAPDKSGLPSDRFSAERTGGSVSTLTIQRTQQEDSAVYLCASRPSGVDENEQYFGPGTRLTVT.